A single sample is the source of the 11 T cell receptor beta chains below, sequenced in a study of graft-versus-host responses after intestinal transplantation. Their cognate antigens are unknown. The assay was immunoSEQ multiplex PCR, and TCRdb's table has in-frame clones only and misses some. The sample shows about 73,000 clones, roughly 90% of them seen only once. Sample: unstimulated CD8+ T cells sorted from spleen or lymph node cells, taken before transplant. The receptors originated from a human donor who was the organ donor for an intestinal transplant.

The gene calls are TRBV9 and TRBJ2-1, with 8 bases aligning to TRBD2. CDR3 length: 14 residues. Unmatched junction bases numbered 9, after V lost 4 bases and J lost 9 bases. CDR1 and CDR2 from the germline V gene are SGDLS and YYNGEE. The CDR3 is CASSQVGLAPEQFF. CDR3 sequence (DNA): TGTGCCAGCAGCCAAGTCGGACTAGCCCCTGAGCAGTTCTTC.

V and J are TRBV5-1 and TRBJ2-1; a weak D match, TRBD1 (5 bases). V was trimmed by 2 bases and J by 6 bases, leaving 6 bases between them. This CDR3 region has 12 residues. Germline V gives CDR1 SGHRS, CDR2 YFSETQ. CDR3 coding DNA: TGCGCCAGCAGCTTCCAGGGCAATGAGCAGTTCTTC. Translation: CASSFQGNEQFF.

This clone was recorded a few times. This chain uses TRBV18 with TRBJ1-4; 7 bases fit TRBD1. The J segment lost 2 bases and the V segment lost 3 bases, leaving 12 bases of the junction unmatched. Germline CDR1 is KGHSH and CDR2 is LQKENI. The CDR3 length is 18 residues. The CDR3 DNA sequence: TGTGCCAGCTCACCTAGTCCGACAGGGTTTTTCACTAATGAAAAACTGTTTTTT. Translated: CASSPSPTGFFTNEKLFF.

The V gene is TRBV27, the J gene TRBJ2-7; TRBD2 is a possible D gene (7 bases). In germline, CDR1 is MNHEY, CDR2 SMNVEV (reference sequence). Deletions cut 4 bases from V and 5 bases from J, with 15 bases between. The CDR3 runs to 14 residues. Written as DNA, the CDR3 is TGTGCCAGCAGTTCCGGACTAGGGGGACACGAGCAGTACGTC. This encodes CASSSGLGGHEQYV.

The CDR3: CASSLMGHQNTEAFF. In DNA, the CDR3 is TGCGCCAGCAGCTTGATGGGACACCAGAACACTGAAGCTTTCTTT. The V gene is TRBV5-1, the J gene TRBJ1-1; a weak D match, TRBD1 (6 bases). Trimming shortened V by 1 base and J by 1 base, and 11 bases separated the two germline ends. Germline V gene sequence: CDR1 SGHRS, CDR2 YFSETQ. The CDR3 is made up of 15 amino acids.

The chain recombines TRBV4-2 with TRBJ1-6, with a weak D call TRBD1 (5 bases). V was shortened by 2 bases and J by 0 bases, with 14 bases between the two germline ends. Germline CDR1 and CDR2: LGHNA and YNFKEQ. This CDR3 region has 18 residues. The CDR3 bases are TGTGCCAGCAGCCAACCTCTGGGGGGGAGCTCCTATAATTCACCCCTCCACTTT. The encoded protein is CASSQPLGGSSYNSPLHF.

The chain joins TRBV4-1 to TRBJ1-1, with 7 bases matching TRBD1. In germline, CDR1 is MGHRA, CDR2 YSYEKL. The junction had 11 bases not matched to a gene; V was cut back by 0 bases and J by 4 bases. This CDR3 region has 17 residues. CDR3 bases: TGCGCCAGCAGCCAAGAGACAGGGAGGCCAGAGGTCACTGAAGCTTTCTTT. Translated, it gives CASSQETGRPEVTEAFF.

J is TRBJ1-6 and V is TRBV6-4; 8 positions agree with TRBD1. The CDR3 has 14 residues. V lost 2 bases to trimming and J lost 7 bases; unmatched junction nucleotides: 1. CDR1 and CDR2 from the germline V gene are MRHNA and SNTAGT. In nucleotides, the CDR3 is TGTGCCAGCAGTGACACAGGGGGAAATTCACCCCTCCACTTT. As protein: CASSDTGGNSPLHF.

The chain employs TRBV27 and TRBJ2-5; D is possibly TRBD2 (5 bases). This CDR3 comprises 16 residues. Looked up from germline, CDR1 is MNHEY and CDR2 is SMNVEV (reference sequence). V lost 5 bases and J 4 bases, leaving 20 bases between the germline ends. The CDR3 DNA reads TGTGCCAGCAGTCCCGAGGCTAGCCGGCCTGCAGAGACCCAGTACTTC. It encodes CASSPEASRPAETQYF.

V and J are TRBV7-9 and TRBJ2-2, with unresolved D. This CDR3 has 16 residues. CDR1 and CDR2 from the germline V gene are SEHNR and FQNEAQ (reference sequence). The V gene lost 3 bases and the J gene lost 2 bases, with 13 bases spanning the gap. The CDR3 sequence is CASSFYPQANTGELFF. The DNA of the CDR3 is TGTGCCAGCAGCTTCTATCCCCAGGCCAACACCGGGGAGCTGTTTTTT.

This sequence joins TRBV10-3 and TRBJ1-2; TRBD1 might be the D (6 bases). This CDR3 spans 16 amino acids. Germline lookup yields CDR1 ENHRY and CDR2 SYGVKD. The V and J ends lost 2 bases and 1 base respectively, with 14 bases between them. For the CDR3, the DNA is TGTGCCATCAGTGAGCCGGGACAAGATTATAACTATGGCTACACCTTC. Amino acids: CAISEPGQDYNYGYTF.